This T cell receptor beta chain stems from a study of blood T cell repertoires in COVID-19. Using immunoSEQ multiplex PCR, the repertoire was profiled, and TCRdb retains in-frame clones only, with some absent. The repertoire holds fewer than 65,000 clones, with around 86% as singletons. Germline V lookup: CDR1 SGHNT, CDR2 YYREEE (reference sequence). The CDR3 has 16 amino acids. Trimming stripped 0 bases from V and 0 bases from J, with 10 bases between. Sequenced material: peripheral blood. The chain carries TRBV5-4 and TRBJ1-3; maybe TRBD1 (5 bases). This clonotype was sampled from a woman older than 75 with acute or convalescent COVID-19. The CDR3, as DNA: TGTGCCAGCAGCTTGGGGGGCGGTAGCTCTGGAAACACCATATATTTT. Translation: CASSLGGGSSGNTIYF. Combining the CDR3 with reference TRBV5-4 and TRBJ1-3 gives the whole variable domain ETGVTQSPTHLIKTRGQQVTLRCSSQSGHNTVSWYQQALGQGPQFIFQYYREEENGRGNFPPRFSGLQFPNYSSELNVNALELDDSALYLCASSLGGGSSGNTIYFGEGSWLTVV.